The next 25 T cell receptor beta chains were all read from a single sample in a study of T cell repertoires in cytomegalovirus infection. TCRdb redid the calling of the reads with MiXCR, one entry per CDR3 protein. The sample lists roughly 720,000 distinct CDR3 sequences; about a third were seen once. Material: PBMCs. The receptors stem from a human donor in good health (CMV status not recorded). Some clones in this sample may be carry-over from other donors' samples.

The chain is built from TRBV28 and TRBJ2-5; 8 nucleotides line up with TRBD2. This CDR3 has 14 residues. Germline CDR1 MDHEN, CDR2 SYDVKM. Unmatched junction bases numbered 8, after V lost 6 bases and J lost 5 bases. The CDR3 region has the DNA TGTGCCAGCAGCCCTGAGCGGGGGACGGAGACCCAGTACTTC. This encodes CASSPERGTETQYF.

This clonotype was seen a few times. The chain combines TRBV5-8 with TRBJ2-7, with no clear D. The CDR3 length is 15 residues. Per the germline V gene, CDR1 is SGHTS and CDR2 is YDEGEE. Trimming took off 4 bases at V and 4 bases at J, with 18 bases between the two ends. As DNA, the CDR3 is TGTGCCAGCAGCCCGCTTATCCGGTTAGGTTACGAGCAGTACTTC. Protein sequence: CASSPLIRLGYEQYF.

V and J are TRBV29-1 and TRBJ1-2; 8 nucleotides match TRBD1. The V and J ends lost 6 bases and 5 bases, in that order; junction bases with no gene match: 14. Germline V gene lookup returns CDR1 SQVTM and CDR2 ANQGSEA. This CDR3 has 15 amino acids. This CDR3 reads CSVPGTGPITYGYTF. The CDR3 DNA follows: TGCAGCGTCCCAGGGACAGGACCAATAACATATGGCTACACCTTC.

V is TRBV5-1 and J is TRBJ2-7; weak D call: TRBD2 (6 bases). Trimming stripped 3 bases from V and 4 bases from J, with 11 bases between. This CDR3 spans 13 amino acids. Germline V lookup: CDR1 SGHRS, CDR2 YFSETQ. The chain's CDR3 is CASSSGTQYEQYF. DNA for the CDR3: TGCGCCAGCAGCTCAGGGACTCAATACGAGCAGTACTTC.

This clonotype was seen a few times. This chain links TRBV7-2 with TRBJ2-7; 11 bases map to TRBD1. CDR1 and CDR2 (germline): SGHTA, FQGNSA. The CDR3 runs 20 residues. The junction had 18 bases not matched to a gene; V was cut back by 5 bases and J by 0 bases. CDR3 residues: CASSSKAGQGVQVSSYEQYF. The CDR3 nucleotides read TGTGCCAGCAGCAGTAAAGCGGGACAGGGGGTACAGGTTAGCTCCTACGAGCAGTACTTC.

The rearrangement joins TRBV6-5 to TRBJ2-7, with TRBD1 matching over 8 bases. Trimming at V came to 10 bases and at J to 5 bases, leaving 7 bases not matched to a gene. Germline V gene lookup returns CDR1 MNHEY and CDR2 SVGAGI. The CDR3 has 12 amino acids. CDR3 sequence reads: CAIGQGSNEQYF. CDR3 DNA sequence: TGTGCCATAGGACAGGGTTCCAACGAGCAGTACTTC.

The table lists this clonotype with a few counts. The CDR3, as DNA: TGTGCCACCCGAGAGACAGGTTTGAGGCATGGCTACACCTTC. Translation gives CATRETGLRHGYTF. The chain uses TRBV6-5 and TRBJ1-2; perhaps TRBD1 as D (6 bases). Germline V lookup: CDR1 MNHEY, CDR2 SVGAGI. The CDR3 loop spans 14 amino acids. V lost 10 bases and J 6 bases, leaving 21 bases between the germline ends.

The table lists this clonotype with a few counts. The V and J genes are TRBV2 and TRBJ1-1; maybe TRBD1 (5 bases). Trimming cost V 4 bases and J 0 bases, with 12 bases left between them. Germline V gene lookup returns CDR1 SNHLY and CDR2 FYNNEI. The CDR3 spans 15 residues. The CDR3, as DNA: TGTGCCAGCAGTGGAAGACAGCGGATGAACACTGAAGCTTTCTTT. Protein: CASSGRQRMNTEAFF. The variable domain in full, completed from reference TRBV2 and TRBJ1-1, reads EPEVTQTPSHQVTQMGQEVILRCVPISNHLYFYWYRQILGQKVEFLVSFYNNEISEKSEIFDDQFSVERPDGSNFTLKIRSTKLEDSAMYFCASSGRQRMNTEAFFGQGTRLTVV.

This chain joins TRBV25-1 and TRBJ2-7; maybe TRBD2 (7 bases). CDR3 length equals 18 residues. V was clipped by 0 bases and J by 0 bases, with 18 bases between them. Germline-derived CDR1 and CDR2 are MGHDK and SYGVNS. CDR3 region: CASSEYLIGGDTSYEQYF. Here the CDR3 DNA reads TGTGCCAGCAGTGAATATCTAATTGGGGGGGACACCTCCTACGAGCAGTACTTC.

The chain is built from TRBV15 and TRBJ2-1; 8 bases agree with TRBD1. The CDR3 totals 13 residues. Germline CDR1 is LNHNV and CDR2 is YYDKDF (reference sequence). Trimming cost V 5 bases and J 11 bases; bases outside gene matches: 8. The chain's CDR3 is CATSPGTGVKQFF. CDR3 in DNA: TGTGCCACCAGCCCAGGGACAGGTGTTAAGCAGTTCTTC. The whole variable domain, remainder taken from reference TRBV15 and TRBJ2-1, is DAMVIQNPRYQVTQFGKPVTLSCSQTLNHNVMYWYQQKSSQAPKLLFHYYDKDFNNEADTPDNFQSRRPNTSFCFLDIRSPGLGDTAMYLCATSPGTGVKQFFGPGTRLTVL.

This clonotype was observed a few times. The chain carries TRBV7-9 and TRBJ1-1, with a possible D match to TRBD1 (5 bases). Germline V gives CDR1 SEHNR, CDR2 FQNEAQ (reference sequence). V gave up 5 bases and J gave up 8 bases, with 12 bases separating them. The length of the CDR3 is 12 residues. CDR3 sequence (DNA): TGTGCCAGCAGCACGACAGCCCTAGAAGCTTTCTTT. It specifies CASSTTALEAFF.

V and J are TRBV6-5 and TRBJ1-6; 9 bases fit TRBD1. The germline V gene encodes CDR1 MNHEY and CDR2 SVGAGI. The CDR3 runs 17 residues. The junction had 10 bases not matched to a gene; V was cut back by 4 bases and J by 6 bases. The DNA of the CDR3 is TGTGCCAGCAGTTTGGGGACAGGGATAACTGGTAATTCACCCCTCCACTTT. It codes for CASSLGTGITGNSPLHF.

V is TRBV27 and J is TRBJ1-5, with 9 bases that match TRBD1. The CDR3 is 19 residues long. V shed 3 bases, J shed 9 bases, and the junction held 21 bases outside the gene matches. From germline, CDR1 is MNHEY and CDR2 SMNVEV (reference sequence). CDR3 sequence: CASSLLWTGDSPLQSPQHF. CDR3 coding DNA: TGTGCCAGCAGTTTGTTATGGACAGGGGACAGTCCCTTACAATCGCCCCAGCATTTT.

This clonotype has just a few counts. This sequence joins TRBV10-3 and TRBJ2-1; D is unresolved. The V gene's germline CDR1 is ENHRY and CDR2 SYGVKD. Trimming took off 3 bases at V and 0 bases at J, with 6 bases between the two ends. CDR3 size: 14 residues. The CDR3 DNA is TGTGCCATCAGTGAAGCGCTCTCCTACAATGAGCAGTTCTTC. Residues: CAISEALSYNEQFF.

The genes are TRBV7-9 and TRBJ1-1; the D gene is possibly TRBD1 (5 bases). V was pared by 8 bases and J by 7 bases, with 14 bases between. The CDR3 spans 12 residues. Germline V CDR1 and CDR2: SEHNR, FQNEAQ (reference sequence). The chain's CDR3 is CASQFGGGEAFF. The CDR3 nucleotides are TGTGCCAGCCAATTTGGGGGTGGTGAAGCTTTCTTT.

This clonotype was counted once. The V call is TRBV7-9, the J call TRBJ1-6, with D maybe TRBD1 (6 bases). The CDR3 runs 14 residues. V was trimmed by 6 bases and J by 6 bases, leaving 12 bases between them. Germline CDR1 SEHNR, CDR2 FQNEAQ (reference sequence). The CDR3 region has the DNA TGTGCCAGCAGTAGGACAGAATCTAATTCACCCCTCCACTTT. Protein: CASSRTESNSPLHF.

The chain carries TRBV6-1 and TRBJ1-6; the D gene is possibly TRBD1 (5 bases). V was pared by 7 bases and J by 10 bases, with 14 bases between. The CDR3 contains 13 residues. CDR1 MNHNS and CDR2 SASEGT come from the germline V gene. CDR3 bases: TGTGCCAGCAAAAGGAATCAGGGATCACCCCTCCACTTT. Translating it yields CASKRNQGSPLHF.

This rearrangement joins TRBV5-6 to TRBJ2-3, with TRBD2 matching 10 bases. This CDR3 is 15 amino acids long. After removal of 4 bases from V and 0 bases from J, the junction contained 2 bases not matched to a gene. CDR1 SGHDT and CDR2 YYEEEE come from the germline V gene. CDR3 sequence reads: CASSRSGGSTDTQYF. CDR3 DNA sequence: TGTGCCAGCAGCCGTAGCGGGGGGAGCACAGATACGCAGTATTTT.

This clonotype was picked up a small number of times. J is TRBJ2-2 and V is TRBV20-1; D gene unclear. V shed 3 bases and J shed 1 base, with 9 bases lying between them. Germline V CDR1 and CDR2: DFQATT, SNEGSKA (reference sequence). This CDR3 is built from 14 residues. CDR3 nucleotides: TGCAGTGCTAGGCCGGGCGGGAACACCGGGGAGCTGTTTTTT. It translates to CSARPGGNTGELFF.

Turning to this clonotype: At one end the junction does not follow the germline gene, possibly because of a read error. For the CDR3, the DNA is TGTGCCAGCAGCTTAGCACCCCCGGTCTTC. The encoded protein is CASSLAPPVF. The J gene is TRBJ2-1, the V gene TRBV11-2; D is ambiguous. The CDR3 spans 10 residues. The germline gives CDR1 SGHAT, CDR2 FQNNGV. Full variable domain (remainder filled in from reference TRBV11-2 and TRBJ2-1): EAGVAQSPRYKIIEKRQSVAFWCNPISGHATLYWYQQILGQGPKLLIQFQNNGVVDDSQLPKDRFSAERLKGVDSTLKIQPAKLEDSAVYLCASSLAPPVFGPGTRLTVL.

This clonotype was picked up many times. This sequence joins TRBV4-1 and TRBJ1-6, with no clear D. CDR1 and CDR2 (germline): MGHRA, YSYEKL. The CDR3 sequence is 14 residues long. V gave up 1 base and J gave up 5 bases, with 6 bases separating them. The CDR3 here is CASSQGRNNSPLHF. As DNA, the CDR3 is TGCGCCAGCAGCCAAGGGCGGAATAATTCACCCCTCCACTTT.

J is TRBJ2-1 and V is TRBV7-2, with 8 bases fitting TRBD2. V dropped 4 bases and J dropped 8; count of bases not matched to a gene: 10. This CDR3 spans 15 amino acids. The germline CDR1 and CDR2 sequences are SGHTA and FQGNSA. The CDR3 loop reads CASSSAAGAADEQFF. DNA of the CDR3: TGTGCCAGCAGCTCCGCAGCGGGGGCGGCTGATGAGCAGTTCTTC.

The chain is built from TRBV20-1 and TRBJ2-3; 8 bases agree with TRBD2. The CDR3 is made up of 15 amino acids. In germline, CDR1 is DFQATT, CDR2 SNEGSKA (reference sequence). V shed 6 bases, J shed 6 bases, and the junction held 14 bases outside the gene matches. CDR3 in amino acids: CSADGGSGGQDTQYF. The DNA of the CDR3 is TGCAGTGCCGATGGGGGGAGCGGGGGTCAGGATACGCAGTATTTT.

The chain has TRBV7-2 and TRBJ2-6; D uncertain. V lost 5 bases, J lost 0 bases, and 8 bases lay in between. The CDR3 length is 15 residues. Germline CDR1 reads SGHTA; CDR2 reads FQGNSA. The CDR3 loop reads CASSHWSSGANVLTF. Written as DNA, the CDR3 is TGTGCCAGCAGCCACTGGAGCTCTGGGGCCAACGTCCTGACTTTC.

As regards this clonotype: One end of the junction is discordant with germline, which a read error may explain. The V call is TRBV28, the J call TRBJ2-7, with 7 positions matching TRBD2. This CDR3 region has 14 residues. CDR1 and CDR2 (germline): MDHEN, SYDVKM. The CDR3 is CASRRAGSSYDQYF. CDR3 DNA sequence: TGTGCCAGCAGGAGAGCGGGGAGCTCCTACGATCAGTACTTC.